This is a list of T cell receptor beta chains from one sample in a study of T cell responses to AZD1222 COVID-19 vaccine. Assay used: immunoSEQ multiplex PCR; TCRdb lists only in-frame clones, some missing. Of 70,000 to 90,000 clones listed, more than 70% are singletons. The specimen was peripheral blood, collected on day 0 of AZD1222 vaccination. Every receptor here comes from an adult in good health. Each CDR3 is given with its conserved first and last residue. Fields, in order: clone size, V gene, J gene, CDR3 length, D gene, CDR3 protein, CDR3 DNA. A D gene is named only where the DNA matches it firmly. Some rows have no size entry. The others give once, few or many, or a class for an expanded clone.

abundance: once; v_gene: TRBV4-3; j_gene: TRBJ2-1; len: 18; d_gene: TRBD2; CDR3aa: CASSQDGLAGGFYNEQFF; CDR3nt: TGCGCCAGCAGCCAAGATGGCTTAGCGGGGGGGTTCTACAATGAGCAGTTCTTC
abundance: -; v_gene: TRBV18; j_gene: TRBJ1-4; len: 13; d_gene: -; CDR3aa: CASSPATNEKLFF; CDR3nt: TGTGCCAGCTCACCGGCAACTAATGAAAAACTGTTTTTT
abundance: -; v_gene: TRBV4-1; j_gene: TRBJ2-5; len: 17; d_gene: TRBD2; CDR3aa: CASSQGPPGTSQETQYF; CDR3nt: TGCGCCAGCAGCCAAGGGCCCCCCGGGACTAGCCAAGAGACCCAGTACTTC
abundance: -; v_gene: TRBV5-1; j_gene: TRBJ1-2; len: 15; d_gene: -; CDR3aa: CASSIPLGGADGYTF; CDR3nt: TGCGCCAGCAGCATCCCCCTTGGGGGGGCGGATGGCTACACCTTC
abundance: once; v_gene: TRBV5-6; j_gene: TRBJ2-5; len: 14; d_gene: -; CDR3aa: CASSRQGDQETQYF; CDR3nt: TGTGCCAGCAGCCGTCAGGGAGACCAAGAGACCCAGTACTTC
abundance: -; v_gene: TRBV28; j_gene: TRBJ2-7; len: 15; d_gene: TRBD2; CDR3aa: CASSRGTSGIQEQYF; CDR3nt: TGTGCCAGCAGCCGTGGGACTAGCGGGATACAAGAGCAGTACTTC
abundance: -; v_gene: TRBV6-5; j_gene: TRBJ1-1; len: 15; d_gene: -; CDR3aa: CASSYRDIPNTEAFF; CDR3nt: TGTGCCAGCAGTTACAGGGATATCCCGAACACTGAAGCTTTCTTT
abundance: -; v_gene: TRBV7-6; j_gene: TRBJ2-3; len: 18; d_gene: -; CDR3aa: CASSLAPDLGPSTDTQYF; CDR3nt: TGTGCCAGCAGCTTAGCTCCCGATCTAGGGCCAAGCACAGATACGCAGTATTTT
abundance: -; v_gene: TRBV3-1/TRBV3-2; j_gene: TRBJ2-3; len: 16; d_gene: TRBD2; CDR3aa: CASSLRPGGGTDTQYF; CDR3nt: TGTGCCAGCAGCCTACGGCCGGGGGGGGGCACAGATACGCAGTATTTT
abundance: -; v_gene: TRBV4-3; j_gene: TRBJ1-2; len: 13; d_gene: -; CDR3aa: CASSPEPGYGYTF; CDR3nt: TGCGCCAGCAGCCCGGAGCCGGGTTATGGCTACACCTTC
abundance: -; v_gene: TRBV5-4; j_gene: TRBJ2-7; len: 13; d_gene: TRBD1; CDR3aa: CASSYGTDYEQYF; CDR3nt: TGTGCCAGCAGCTATGGGACAGACTACGAGCAGTACTTC
abundance: -; v_gene: TRBV19; j_gene: TRBJ1-5; len: 12; d_gene: -; CDR3aa: CASSRTNQPQHF; CDR3nt: TGTGCCAGTAGCAGGACTAATCAGCCCCAGCATTTT
abundance: few; v_gene: TRBV29-1; j_gene: TRBJ2-1; len: 14; d_gene: -; CDR3aa: CSVEGGTYYNEQFF; CDR3nt: TGCAGCGTTGAAGGGGGGACCTATTACAATGAGCAGTTCTTC
abundance: -; v_gene: TRBV7-9; j_gene: TRBJ2-1; len: 14; d_gene: -; CDR3aa: CASSLVGGYNEQFF; CDR3nt: TGTGCCAGCAGCTTAGTGGGAGGCTACAATGAGCAGTTCTTC
abundance: -; v_gene: TRBV27; j_gene: TRBJ2-3; len: 14; d_gene: -; CDR3aa: CASSSGTNTDTQYF; CDR3nt: TGTGCCAGCAGTTCCGGGACAAACACAGATACGCAGTATTTT
abundance: many; v_gene: TRBV7-9; j_gene: TRBJ1-1; len: 14; d_gene: -; CDR3aa: CASSVGEEGPEAFF; CDR3nt: TGTGCCAGCAGCGTAGGGGAGGAGGGACCTGAAGCTTTCTTT
abundance: -; v_gene: TRBV11-2; j_gene: TRBJ1-4; len: 13; d_gene: -; CDR3aa: CASSKGVNEKLFF; CDR3nt: TGTGCCAGCAGTAAGGGGGTGAATGAAAAACTGTTTTTT
abundance: -; v_gene: TRBV6-1; j_gene: TRBJ1-5; len: 14; d_gene: TRBD1; CDR3aa: CASSDNRGNQPQHF; CDR3nt: TGTGCCAGCAGTGATAACAGGGGAAATCAGCCCCAGCATTTT
abundance: -; v_gene: TRBV5-1; j_gene: TRBJ2-1; len: 17; d_gene: TRBD2; CDR3aa: CASSPGTSGSFYNEQFF; CDR3nt: TGCGCCAGCAGCCCCGGGACTAGCGGGAGCTTTTACAATGAGCAGTTCTTC
abundance: -; v_gene: TRBV3-1/TRBV3-2; j_gene: TRBJ2-4; len: 19; d_gene: -; CDR3aa: CASSQDLGGRGLAKNIQYF; CDR3nt: TGTGCCAGCAGCCAAGATCTAGGGGGACGGGGTTTAGCCAAAAACATTCAGTACTTC
abundance: -; v_gene: TRBV5-6; j_gene: TRBJ2-7; len: 15; d_gene: TRBD1; CDR3aa: CASSYGQGLPYEQYF; CDR3nt: TGTGCCAGCAGCTACGGACAGGGGCTCCCTTACGAGCAGTACTTC
abundance: -; v_gene: TRBV18; j_gene: TRBJ1-1; len: 14; d_gene: TRBD1; CDR3aa: CASSPAPGGTEAFF; CDR3nt: TGTGCCAGCTCACCAGCCCCAGGGGGCACTGAAGCTTTCTTT
abundance: -; v_gene: TRBV19; j_gene: TRBJ1-2; len: 16; d_gene: -; CDR3aa: CASTPTGGADNYGYTF; CDR3nt: TGTGCCAGTACCCCGACCGGGGGGGCTGATAACTATGGCTACACCTTC
abundance: -; v_gene: TRBV19; j_gene: TRBJ1-3; len: 16; d_gene: TRBD1; CDR3aa: CASSAQGAMAGNTIYF; CDR3nt: TGTGCCAGTAGTGCACAGGGGGCGATGGCGGGAAACACCATATATTTT
abundance: -; v_gene: TRBV18; j_gene: TRBJ1-1; len: 12; d_gene: -; CDR3aa: CASSPRQKEEIF; CDR3nt: TGTGCCAGCTCACCGAGACAGAAAGAGGAGATCTTT
abundance: few; v_gene: TRBV18; j_gene: TRBJ2-3; len: 17; d_gene: TRBD2; CDR3aa: CASSRSGGTTSTDTQYF; CDR3nt: TGTGCCAGCTCACGAAGCGGGGGGACGACTAGCACAGATACGCAGTATTTT
abundance: -; v_gene: TRBV1; j_gene: TRBJ2-1; len: 15; d_gene: -; CDR3aa: CTSSQGGRSYNEQFF; CDR3nt: TGCACCAGCAGCCAGGGCGGGAGATCCTACAATGAGCAGTTCTTC
abundance: -; v_gene: TRBV15; j_gene: TRBJ1-6; len: 12; d_gene: -; CDR3aa: CATSDGNSPLHF; CDR3nt: TGTGCCACCTCGGACGGAAATTCACCCCTCCACTTT
abundance: -; v_gene: TRBV5-1; j_gene: TRBJ2-3; len: 15; d_gene: TRBD2; CDR3aa: CASSLAELSTDTQYF; CDR3nt: TGCGCCAGCTCGCTAGCGGAGCTAAGCACAGATACGCAGTATTTT
abundance: -; v_gene: TRBV3-1/TRBV3-2; j_gene: TRBJ2-3; len: 17; d_gene: -; CDR3aa: CASSPSKMGGQSDTQYF; CDR3nt: TGTGCCAGCAGCCCGTCTAAGATGGGGGGGCAGTCAGATACGCAGTATTTT